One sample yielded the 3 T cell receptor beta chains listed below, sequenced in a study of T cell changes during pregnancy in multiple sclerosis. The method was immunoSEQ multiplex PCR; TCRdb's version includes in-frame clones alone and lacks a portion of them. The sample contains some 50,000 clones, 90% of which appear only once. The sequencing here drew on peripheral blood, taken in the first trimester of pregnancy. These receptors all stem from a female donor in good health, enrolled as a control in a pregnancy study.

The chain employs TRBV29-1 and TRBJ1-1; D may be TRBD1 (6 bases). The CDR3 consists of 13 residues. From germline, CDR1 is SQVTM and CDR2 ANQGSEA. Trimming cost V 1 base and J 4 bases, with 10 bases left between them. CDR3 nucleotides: TGCAGCGTTGAAGGACAGGCGTCCACTGAAGCTTTCTTT. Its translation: CSVEGQASTEAFF.

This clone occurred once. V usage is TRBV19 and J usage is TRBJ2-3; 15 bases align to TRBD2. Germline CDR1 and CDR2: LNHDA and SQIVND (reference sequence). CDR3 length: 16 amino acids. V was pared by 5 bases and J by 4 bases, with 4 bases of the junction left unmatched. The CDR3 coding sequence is TGTGCCAGTAGTCCCCGGACTAGCGGGGGGGCAGATACGCAGTATTTT. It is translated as CASSPRTSGGADTQYF. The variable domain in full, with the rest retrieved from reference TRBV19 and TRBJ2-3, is DGGITQSPKYLFRKEGQNVTLSCEQNLNHDAMYWYRQDPGQGLRLIYYSQIVNDFQKGDIAEGYSVSREKKESFPLTVTSAQKNPTAFYLCASSPRTSGGADTQYFGPGTRLTVL.

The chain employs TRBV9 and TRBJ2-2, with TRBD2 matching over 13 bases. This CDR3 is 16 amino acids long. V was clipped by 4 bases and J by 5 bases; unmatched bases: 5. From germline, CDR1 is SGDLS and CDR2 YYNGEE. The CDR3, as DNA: TGTGCCAGCAGCCCCTGGGGACTAGCGGGGACCGGGGAGCTGTTTTTT. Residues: CASSPWGLAGTGELFF.